This record concerns one T cell receptor (beta chain) sequence. The data originate from a study of immune evolution from preneoplasia to lung adenocarcinoma. Produced via immunoSEQ multiplex PCR; TCRdb's table is partial and in-frame only. Among around 7,500 clones listed, around three quarters were seen once. The CDR3 runs 16 residues. From germline, CDR1 is MGHDK and CDR2 SYGVNS. V was pared by 3 bases and J by 0 bases, with 12 bases between. Material for sequencing was FFPE invasive lung adenocarcinoma tissue. The receptor was derived from a person in their forties with lung adenocarcinoma. This chain connects TRBV25-1 to TRBJ1-3, with a possible D match to TRBD1 (5 bases). CDR3 region: CASSDLGDYSGNTIYF. CDR3 bases: TGTGCCAGCAGTGACTTGGGGGACTACTCTGGAAACACCATATATTTT.